The next 31 T cell receptor beta chains were all read from a single sample in a study of T cells in Graves' hyperthyroidism and ophthalmopathy. TCR beta CDR3 regions were amplified from RNA. The HTBI primer set served for first-round RT-PCR of the TCR CDR3. A single record per CDR3 protein comes from TCRdb applying MiXCR to the multiplex PCR reads. Of hundreds of thousands of distinct CDR3 sequences listed, roughly 24% are singletons. The sequenced sample consisted of blood. The source is a woman aged 25 to 39 with Graves' ophthalmopathy.

CDR3 DNA: TGTGCCATCAGTGAAGGGATGGTTGGCGAGCAGTACTTC. Its translation is CAISEGMVGEQYF. The chain couples TRBV10-3 to TRBJ2-7, with D uncertain. V was cut by 3 bases and J by 6 bases, with 12 bases left in between. In germline, CDR1 is ENHRY, CDR2 SYGVKD. The CDR3 loop spans 13 amino acids.

The J gene is TRBJ2-7, the V gene TRBV6-1; no definite D call. The germline gives CDR1 MNHNS, CDR2 SASEGT. The CDR3 has 9 residues. Trimming shortened V by 8 bases and J by 6 bases, and 5 bases separated the two germline ends. The CDR3 DNA follows: TGTGCCAGCCCCCCCGAGCAGTACTTC. Encoded protein: CASPPEQYF.

The CDR3 region is CASSPETVLAKNIQYF. The CDR3 bases are TGTGCCAGCTCACCAGAGACAGTCCTAGCCAAAAACATTCAGTACTTC. The chain carries TRBV18 and TRBJ2-4, with a possible D match to TRBD1 (5 bases). Germline V gene sequence: CDR1 KGHSH, CDR2 LQKENI. The V gene lost 2 bases and the J gene lost 0 bases, with 11 bases spanning the gap. The CDR3 spans 16 residues. Full variable domain (outside the CDR3, taken from reference TRBV18 and TRBJ2-4): NAGVMQNPRHLVRRRGQEARLRCSPMKGHSHVYWYRQLPEEGLKFMVYLQKENIIDESGMPKERFSAEFPKEGPSILRIQQVVRGDSAAYFCASSPETVLAKNIQYFGAGTRLSVL.

This clonotype was found many times. The CDR3 DNA reads TGTGCCAGCAGTCCTACCCTCAGTTACAGGGGAACCTACGAGCAGTACTTC. Translated: CASSPTLSYRGTYEQYF. The chain carries TRBV12-3 or TRBV12-4 and TRBJ2-7, with 7 bases that match TRBD1. This CDR3 has 17 amino acids. V lost 5 bases to trimming and J lost 2 bases; unmatched junction nucleotides: 15.

This chain uses TRBV28 with TRBJ2-7; D is ambiguous. The CDR3 has 11 amino acids. V was shortened by 7 bases and J by 4 bases, with 8 bases between the two germline ends. Germline lookup yields CDR1 MDHEN and CDR2 SYDVKM. The CDR3 here is CASTTGYEQYF. CDR3 sequence (DNA): TGTGCCAGCACTACCGGGTACGAGCAGTACTTC.

At least ten counts were recorded for this clonotype. The chain links TRBV6-1 to TRBJ1-5; a weak D match, TRBD1 (5 bases). Looked up from germline, CDR1 is MNHNS and CDR2 is SASEGT. This CDR3 has 16 amino acids. Trimming removed 5 bases at V and 2 bases at J, with 16 bases between. CDR3 sequence: CASSPLPGGGNQPQHF. CDR3 bases: TGTGCCAGCAGTCCGCTCCCTGGGGGAGGCAATCAGCCCCAGCATTTT.

The table lists this clonotype with many counts. The J gene is TRBJ2-7, the V gene TRBV6-2 or TRBV6-3; D is unresolved. This CDR3 is 13 amino acids long. Trimming removed 7 bases from V and 2 bases from J, with 12 bases in between. The germline CDR1 and CDR2 sequences are MNHEY and SVGEGT. The CDR3 region has the DNA TGTGCCAGCACCTGGACGCACACCTACGAGCAGTACTTC. Amino acids: CASTWTHTYEQYF.

This clonotype has a handful of counts. This sequence may be a read error, since a much larger clone differs from it by one base. This chain links TRBV6-1 with TRBJ1-5; no definite D call. Germline CDR1 MNHNS, CDR2 SASEGT. This CDR3 comprises 15 residues. CDR3 sequence: CAGRLPSTGNQPQHF. For the CDR3, the DNA is TGTGCCGGCAGGCTCCCTTCCACGGGCAATCAGCCCCAGCATTTT.

In its sample, this clonotype was seen many times. The chain couples TRBV27 to TRBJ1-1; unclear D gene. V shed 4 bases and J shed 1 base, with 10 bases lying between them. This CDR3 has 14 amino acids. The germline CDR1 and CDR2 sequences are MNHEY and SMNVEV (reference sequence). This chain's CDR3 is CASSWSGSNTEAFF. CDR3 sequence (DNA): TGTGCCAGCAGTTGGTCCGGGTCGAACACTGAAGCTTTCTTT.

The chain recombines TRBV5-1 with TRBJ2-2; no reliable D call. The CDR3 contains 14 residues. Germline V CDR1 and CDR2: SGHRS, YFSETQ. Trimming took 4 bases from V and 6 from J, leaving 13 bases between them. The CDR3 DNA reads as TGCGCCAGCAGCCGCCAAAGGCAGTCCGGGGAGCTGTTTTTT. This encodes CASSRQRQSGELFF.

This clonotype was counted many times. This sequence joins TRBV19 and TRBJ1-2; 12 nucleotides line up with TRBD1. In germline, CDR1 is LNHDA, CDR2 SQIVND (reference sequence). Trimming at V came to 7 bases and at J to 4 bases, leaving 4 bases not matched to a gene. The CDR3 is 14 amino acids. In DNA form, the CDR3 reads TGTGCCAGTATGGGACAGGGGGCGAGCTATGGCTACACCTTC. Translating gives CASMGQGASYGYTF.

The V gene is TRBV12-3 or TRBV12-4, the J gene TRBJ2-2; D possibly uses TRBD1 or TRBD2 (5 bases each). This CDR3 spans 14 amino acids. Trimming cost V 7 bases and J 3 bases, with 12 bases left between them. The CDR3 DNA sequence: TGTGCCAGCACCCTTGGGGGATACACCGGGGAGCTGTTTTTT. Its protein product is CASTLGGYTGELFF.

The chain employs TRBV29-1 and TRBJ2-7, with 8 bases fitting TRBD1. There are 13 residues in the CDR3. Germline trimming cut 5 bases from V and 1 base from J; bases unmatched to any gene: 4. Looked up from germline, CDR1 is SQVTM and CDR2 is ANQGSEA. CDR3 protein: CSVPGTGSYEQYF. The CDR3 DNA reads as TGCAGCGTTCCCGGGACAGGATCCTACGAGCAGTACTTC.

This clonotype was counted ten times or more. The chain links TRBV6-1 to TRBJ2-7, with 10 bases lining up with TRBD1. CDR3 length: 15 residues. J was trimmed by 1 base and V by 3 bases; bases with no gene match: 3. The V gene's germline CDR1 is MNHNS and CDR2 SASEGT. This CDR3 reads CASSDPDRGSYEQYF. The CDR3 nucleotides are TGTGCCAGCAGTGACCCGGACAGGGGGTCCTACGAGCAGTACTTC.

Only a few counts were recorded for this clonotype. CDR3 sequence (DNA): TGTGCCAGCAGCGCCCGGGGTGACGAGCAGTACTTC. Protein product: CASSARGDEQYF. The rearrangement joins TRBV3-1 to TRBJ2-7; a possible D gene is TRBD2 (5 bases). V lost 5 bases to trimming and J lost 5 bases, with 10 bases between them. The germline gives CDR1 LGHDT, CDR2 YNNKEL (reference sequence). The CDR3 has 12 amino acids.

V usage is TRBV27 and J usage is TRBJ2-7; D possibly corresponds to TRBD2 (6 bases). The V and J ends lost 3 bases and 1 base respectively, with 16 bases between them. The CDR3 sequence is 16 residues long. Per germline, CDR1 MNHEY and CDR2 SMNVEV (reference sequence). The CDR3 spells CASSFLSGTSSYEQYF. As DNA, the CDR3 is TGTGCCAGCAGTTTCTTATCCGGGACTTCTTCCTACGAGCAGTACTTC.

This clonotype was observed many times. A much larger clonotype is one base distant, so this may be a read error. The V call is TRBV5-8, the J call TRBJ1-5; D possibly corresponds to TRBD1 (6 bases). The length of the CDR3 is 13 residues. Germline V gives CDR1 SGHTS, CDR2 YDEGEE. The V end was cut by 0 bases, the J end by 7 bases, with 8 bases between. The DNA for the CDR3 is TGTGCCAGCAGCTTGGACAGGGTCCAGCCCCAGCATTTT. It specifies CASSLDRVQPQHF.

The chain combines TRBV6-1 with TRBJ1-4, with unresolved D. V was trimmed by 6 bases and J by 7 bases, leaving 15 bases between them. Per germline, CDR1 MNHNS and CDR2 SASEGT. This CDR3 spans 14 amino acids. The CDR3 DNA reads as TGTGCCAGCAGGGAGGGCCTGGGAGGTGAAAAACTGTTTTTT. It is translated as CASREGLGGEKLFF.

The chain carries TRBV12-3 or TRBV12-4 and TRBJ1-5; 9 bases match TRBD1. The CDR3 sequence is 17 residues long. The V gene end was trimmed by 5 bases and the J gene end by 3 bases; junction bases not matched to a gene: 11. The CDR3 DNA is TGTGCCAGCAGTAGCAACAGGGGGCCTTTGGTCAATCAGCCCCAGCATTTT. Amino acid sequence: CASSSNRGPLVNQPQHF.

This rearrangement joins TRBV4-1 to TRBJ1-2, with TRBD1 identical over 7 bases. The germline CDR1 and CDR2 sequences are MGHRA and YSYEKL. The J segment lost 4 bases and the V segment lost 3 bases, leaving 8 bases of the junction unmatched. The CDR3 is made up of 15 amino acids. CDR3 DNA sequence: TGCGCCAGCAGCCAGATGAGACAGGGCGTCTATGGCTACACCTTC. Translation: CASSQMRQGVYGYTF.

Ten or more counts support this clonotype. This chain joins TRBV18 and TRBJ2-7; maybe TRBD1 (6 bases). V was clipped by 4 bases and J by 3 bases, with 16 bases between them. CDR3 length: 15 residues. Germline V gene sequence: CDR1 KGHSH, CDR2 LQKENI. The CDR3: CASSLQQGKGYEQYF. The CDR3 coding sequence is TGTGCCAGCTCACTTCAACAGGGTAAAGGCTACGAGCAGTACTTC.

This clonotype was observed many times. The CDR3, as DNA: TGTGCCAGCAGTTTAATGGAAACTGAAGCTTTCTTT. This sequence encodes CASSLMETEAFF. The genes are TRBV12-3 or TRBV12-4 and TRBJ1-1; D unresolved. The CDR3 has 12 amino acids. Trimming cost V 2 bases and J 5 bases, with 6 bases left between them.

The chain uses TRBV19 and TRBJ1-2; the D gene is possibly TRBD1 (6 bases). The CDR3 sequence is 16 residues long. Between the trimmed V and J ends, which lost 1 base and 8 bases, there was a span of 20 bases. The germline V gene encodes CDR1 LNHDA and CDR2 SQIVND (reference sequence). CDR3 residues: CASSIAPRGRGDGYTF. CDR3 nucleotides: TGTGCCAGTAGTATAGCTCCCAGGGGCAGGGGCGACGGCTACACCTTC.

The table lists this clonotype with a few counts. V and J are TRBV2 and TRBJ2-2, with 8 bases matching TRBD2. The germline gives CDR1 SNHLY, CDR2 FYNNEI. After removal of 2 bases from V and 6 bases from J, the junction contained 17 bases not matched to a gene. CDR3 length: 19 amino acids. The CDR3: CASSERIPSGGLVSGELFF. DNA of the CDR3: TGTGCCAGCAGTGAACGCATACCTTCGGGGGGGCTCGTGTCCGGGGAGCTGTTTTTT.

The table lists this clonotype with many counts. The chain links TRBV6-5 to TRBJ2-7; TRBD1 might be the D (6 bases). With 0 bases removed from V and 3 bases from J, the gap between germline ends came to 18 bases. Germline CDR1 and CDR2: MNHEY and SVGAGI. There are 17 residues in the CDR3. The CDR3 loop reads CASSYSFPSGQLYEQYF. The CDR3, as DNA: TGTGCCAGCAGTTACTCCTTTCCGTCGGGACAACTCTACGAGCAGTACTTC.

Ten or more counts support this clonotype. The rearrangement uses TRBV6-5 and TRBJ1-1; TRBD1 agrees at 8 bases. Germline lookup yields CDR1 MNHEY and CDR2 SVGAGI. With V trimmed by 8 bases and J by 6 bases, 2 bases remained unmatched. The length of the CDR3 is 11 residues. CDR3 amino acids: CASRQGPEAFF. CDR3 DNA: TGTGCCAGCCGACAGGGGCCTGAAGCTTTCTTT.

The chain employs TRBV3-1 and TRBJ2-7; D perhaps matches TRBD2 (6 bases). The germline V gene encodes CDR1 LGHDT and CDR2 YNNKEL (reference sequence). Between the trimmed V and J ends, which lost 6 bases and 2 bases, there was a span of 14 bases. The CDR3 totals 14 residues. CDR3 amino acids: CASRSTSGAYEQYF. In nucleotides, the CDR3 is TGTGCCAGCAGATCGACTAGTGGGGCCTACGAGCAGTACTTC.

The genes are TRBV19 and TRBJ2-2; the D gene is possibly TRBD1 (5 bases). There are 15 residues in the CDR3. The ends were cut back, 7 bases at V and 2 bases at J, with 14 bases in the middle. CDR1 and CDR2 from the germline V gene are LNHDA and SQIVND (reference sequence). This CDR3 is CASTVDRANTGELFF. DNA for the CDR3: TGTGCCAGTACCGTCGACAGAGCTAACACCGGGGAGCTGTTTTTT.

This clonotype showed up just a few times. This rearrangement joins TRBV6-1 to TRBJ1-1; tentatively, D is TRBD1 (6 bases). The germline CDR1 and CDR2 sequences are MNHNS and SASEGT. V was cut by 6 bases and J by 1 base, with 15 bases left in between. The CDR3 length is 15 residues. The CDR3 nucleotides read TGTGCCAGCAGGGAGCCACAGGGTGAGAACACTGAAGCTTTCTTT. This gives the protein CASREPQGENTEAFF.

The DNA for the CDR3 is TGCAGCGTCCCCGACAGGGGGAACGAGCAGTACTTC. This codes for CSVPDRGNEQYF. The chain employs TRBV29-1 and TRBJ2-7; TRBD1 agrees at 9 bases. The CDR3 contains 12 residues. V was pared by 6 bases and J by 5 bases, with 5 bases of the junction left unmatched. Germline values: CDR1 SQVTM, CDR2 ANQGSEA.

The sample holds many counts of this clonotype. V and J are TRBV12-3 or TRBV12-4 and TRBJ1-2, with D hard to call. V lost 6 bases, J lost 0 bases, and 14 bases lay in between. The CDR3 totals 15 residues. CDR3 sequence (DNA): TGTGCCAGCAGGTCGGCAGGTACCTCTAACTATGGCTACACCTTC. Translating it yields CASRSAGTSNYGYTF.